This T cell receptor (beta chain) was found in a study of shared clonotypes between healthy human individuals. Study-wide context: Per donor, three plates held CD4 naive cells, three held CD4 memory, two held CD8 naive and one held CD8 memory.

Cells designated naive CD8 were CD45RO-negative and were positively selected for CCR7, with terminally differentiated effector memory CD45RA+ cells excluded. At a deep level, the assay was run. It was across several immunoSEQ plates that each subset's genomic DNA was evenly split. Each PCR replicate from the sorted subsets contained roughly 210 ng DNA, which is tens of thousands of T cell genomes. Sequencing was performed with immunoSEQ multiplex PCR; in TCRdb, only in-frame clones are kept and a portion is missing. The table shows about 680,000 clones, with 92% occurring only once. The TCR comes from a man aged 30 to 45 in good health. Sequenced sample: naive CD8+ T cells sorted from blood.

As DNA, the CDR3 is TGTGCCAGTAGTAAAGCGGGAGTCTACAATGAGCAGTTCTTC. It specifies CASSKAGVYNEQFF. The V gene is TRBV19, the J gene TRBJ2-1, with 8 nucleotides matching TRBD2. The germline CDR1 and CDR2 sequences are LNHDA and SQIVND (reference sequence). With 4 bases clipped from V and 3 bases from J, the junction kept 2 bases outside the gene matches. CDR3 length: 14 amino acids.